Sequencing of this T cell receptor beta chain was carried out in a study of blood T cell repertoires in COVID-19 (dated by TCRdb to 2018 to 2021). For the study in its entirety: The collaborator samples originated in the United States, Italy and Spain and spanned the acute and convalescent phases of COVID-19. The material from the prospective study consisted of cDNA or gDNA derived from T cells, B-cell-depleted T cells, or PBMCs. Deeply sampled blood TCRbeta repertoires from subjects exposed to, actively infected with, or recovered from COVID-19 were included in the dataset. The repertoires were released in a freely available public database meant as a resource for research on the immune response to SARS-CoV-2. The samples were drawn from two sources: the first 160 participants of the ongoing ImmuneRACE study, and 1,000 to 1,500 subjects contributed by 6 global collaborators. Nearly every sample came with metadata listing a de-identified subject ID, COVID-19 status, age in years and sex. HLA class I and class II types, where available, came from metadata supplied by the sample provider rather than from assay-based typing.

At the junction V is shortened by 3 bases and J by 4 bases, with 17 bases in between. The CDR3 starts with the cysteine, ends with the phenylalanine, and has 16 residues. Kept here is only the CDR3 DNA, which spans 48 bases and is read in frame from base 1. Via the germline V gene, CDR1 is LGHNA and CDR2 YSLEER. The immunoSEQ Assay, a bias-controlled multiplex PCR, was used to amplify TCRbeta CDR3 regions from genomic DNA. Turning to the authors' computational methods: Within the assay, amplification of reference gene primers was used to estimate how many nucleated cells each sample contained. To quantify the absolute abundance of each unique TCRbeta CDR3 rearrangement, sequence reads were collapsed and filtered. For each sample, productive Simpson clonality was calculated as the square root of Simpson's diversity index over productive rearrangements. TCRdb stores this immuneACCESS table with in-frame sequences only. Part of the clones is absent; in the studies checked, under half of the shortfall reflects unresolved V genes, and no reason is known for the rest. D and trimming were read from the DNA, whereas the V and J calls and clone size are those reported in that table. Within this sample are about 26,000 clones, with 85% to 90% of them counted one time only. The ten largest clones add up to approximately 11% of the sample.

Concerning this clone itself: Its antigen specificity is not known. Base qualities are not recorded, but no much larger clone differs from it by a single base.

The paper's findings and limits, for the study overall: Clinical and demographic metadata were provided uncurated, with the amount varying by source and participant.

The collaborating institutions used their own protocols to collect whole blood in K2EDTA tubes. For TCRbeta analysis, collaborator samples were shipped as frozen whole blood, as isolated PBMCs, or as DNA extracted from either sample type. The sequenced sample consisted of peripheral blood. The rearranged segments are TRBV4-3 and TRBJ2-3, with a tentative D gene TRBD2 over 6 matching bases. The sequence was obtained from an older man with acute or convalescent COVID-19. The encoded CDR3 is CASSQASGGRADTQYF. The nucleotide sequence is TGCGCCAGCAGCCAGGCCTCTGGAGGGCGGGCAGATACGCAGTATTTT.